This is a list of T cell receptor beta chains from one sample in a study of spatial heterogeneity in lung cancer. TCRdb used MiXCR to reprocess the 5' RACE reads, holding one entry per CDR3 protein. Of about 52,000 distinct CDR3 sequences in the sample, roughly 7.4% are singletons; the top ten hold about a third. This specimen consisted of PBMCs, obtained at follow-up. Source of these receptors: a female donor with early-stage non-small cell lung cancer. Each CDR3 is given with its conserved first and last residue. A D gene is named only where the DNA matches it firmly. Some rows have no size entry. The others give once, few or many, or a class for an expanded clone.

>-|TRBD1|TRBV6-1|TRBJ1-2
CASSLPGTELYGYTF
TGTGCCAGCAGTTTACCCGGGACAGAACTCTATGGCTACACCTTC
>many|-|TRBV6-2/TRBV6-3|TRBJ1-1
CASSQVVSAAFF
TGTGCCAGCTCACAAGTCGTATCCGCAGCTTTCTTT
>few|-|TRBV18|TRBJ2-5
CASSPGAETQYF
TGTGCCAGCTCACCAGGGGCAGAGACCCAGTACTTC
>few|-|TRBV10-3|TRBJ2-7
CAISEYEAYQYF
TGTGCCATCAGTGAGTATGAGGCCTACCAGTACTTC
>many|TRBD1|TRBV5-1|TRBJ2-5
CASRRDRDRETQYF
TGCGCCAGCAGGCGCGACAGGGATCGAGAGACCCAGTACTTC
>-|TRBD1|TRBV24-1|TRBJ2-1
CATRDRQDNEQFF
TGTGCCACCCGGGACAGGCAGGACAATGAGCAGTTCTTC
>many|TRBD2|TRBV14|TRBJ2-5
CASSLGGSGGYQETQYF
TGTGCCAGCAGCCTTGGGGGCAGCGGGGGATACCAAGAGACCCAGTACTTC
>many|TRBD2|TRBV11-2|TRBJ2-3
CASSASGGETDTQYF
TGTGCCAGCTCAGCGAGCGGGGGCGAAACAGATACGCAGTATTTT
>few|TRBD1|TRBV30|TRBJ2-7
CAWSMGQGGQQYF
TGTGCCTGGAGTATGGGACAGGGGGGCCAGCAGTACTTC
>many|-|TRBV5-4|TRBJ2-5
CASSGGTVQETQYF
TGTGCCAGCAGCGGGGGGACGGTCCAAGAGACCCAGTACTTC
>many|-|TRBV6-2/TRBV6-3|TRBJ1-5
CASSYSGAGQPQHF
TGTGCCAGCAGTTACTCAGGGGCTGGTCAGCCCCAGCATTTT
>few|-|TRBV7-2|TRBJ1-5
CASRQGPKQPQHF
TGTGCCAGCAGGCAGGGACCCAAACAGCCCCAGCATTTT
>many|-|TRBV5-1|TRBJ2-2
CASSSLGGLKNTGELFF
TGCGCCAGCAGCTCCCTCGGAGGCCTAAAGAACACCGGGGAGCTGTTTTTT
>-|-|TRBV7-7|TRBJ2-1
CASSLIGGNEQFF
TGTGCCAGCAGCCTTATTGGGGGGAATGAGCAGTTCTTC
>many|TRBD1|TRBV4-2|TRBJ2-7
CASSPRPGTVYEQYF
TGTGCCAGCAGCCCGAGACCCGGGACAGTCTACGAGCAGTACTTC
>few|TRBD2|TRBV28|TRBJ2-4
CASSLWSSGGAKNIQYF
TGTGCCAGCAGTTTATGGTCCAGCGGGGGGGCCAAAAACATTCAGTACTTC